The present T cell receptor beta chain was sequenced within a study of shared clonotypes between healthy human individuals. On this clone: No antigen is known for it.

Naive CD8 isolation took CD45RO-negative cells positively selected for CCR7 and excluded terminally differentiated effector memory CD45RA+ cells. Trimming shortened V by 3 bases and J by 7 bases, and 8 bases separated the two germline ends. CDR1 is SGDLS, CDR2 YYNGEE, per germline. The CDR3 is 12 amino acids. The table came from immunoSEQ multiplex PCR; TCRdb's copy has only in-frame clones and leaves some out. This repertoire shows about 800,000 clones, just over 95% found once; its top ten account for about 0.25%. The study's findings and limits: The sampled material consisted only of blood, and tissue repertoires are likely to differ. Between a few donors, naive CD4 clonotypes were shared at a level of about 5%. Naive subsets generally had larger estimated richness than memory subsets.

Sequenced sample: naive CD8+ T cells sorted from blood. The V gene is TRBV9, the J gene TRBJ2-1; D gene uncertain. The sequence was collected from a man between 25 and 39 years old in good health. CDR3 nucleotides: TGTGCCAGCAGCGCGTGGGGTAATGAGCAGTTCTTC. This translates into CASSAWGNEQFF.